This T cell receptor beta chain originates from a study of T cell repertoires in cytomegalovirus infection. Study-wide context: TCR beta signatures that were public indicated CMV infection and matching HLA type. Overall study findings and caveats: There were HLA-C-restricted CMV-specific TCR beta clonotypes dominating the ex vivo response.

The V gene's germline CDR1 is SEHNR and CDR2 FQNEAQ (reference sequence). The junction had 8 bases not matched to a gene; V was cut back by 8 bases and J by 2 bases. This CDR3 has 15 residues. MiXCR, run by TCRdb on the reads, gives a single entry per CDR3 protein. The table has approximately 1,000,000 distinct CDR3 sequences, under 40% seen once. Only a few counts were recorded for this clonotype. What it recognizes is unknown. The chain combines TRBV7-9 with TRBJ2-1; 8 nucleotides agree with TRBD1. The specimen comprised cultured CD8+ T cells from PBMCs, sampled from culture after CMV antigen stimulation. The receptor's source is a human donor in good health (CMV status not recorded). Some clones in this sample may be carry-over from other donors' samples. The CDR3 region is CASPSDRAAYNEQFF. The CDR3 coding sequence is TGTGCCAGCCCTTCGGACAGGGCGGCCTACAATGAGCAGTTCTTC. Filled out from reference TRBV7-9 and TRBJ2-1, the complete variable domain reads DTGVSQNPRHKITKRGQNVTFRCDPISEHNRLYWYRQTLGQGPEFLTYFQNEAQLEKSRLLSDRFSAERPKGSFSTLEIQRTEQGDSAMYLCASPSDRAAYNEQFFGPGTRLTVL.